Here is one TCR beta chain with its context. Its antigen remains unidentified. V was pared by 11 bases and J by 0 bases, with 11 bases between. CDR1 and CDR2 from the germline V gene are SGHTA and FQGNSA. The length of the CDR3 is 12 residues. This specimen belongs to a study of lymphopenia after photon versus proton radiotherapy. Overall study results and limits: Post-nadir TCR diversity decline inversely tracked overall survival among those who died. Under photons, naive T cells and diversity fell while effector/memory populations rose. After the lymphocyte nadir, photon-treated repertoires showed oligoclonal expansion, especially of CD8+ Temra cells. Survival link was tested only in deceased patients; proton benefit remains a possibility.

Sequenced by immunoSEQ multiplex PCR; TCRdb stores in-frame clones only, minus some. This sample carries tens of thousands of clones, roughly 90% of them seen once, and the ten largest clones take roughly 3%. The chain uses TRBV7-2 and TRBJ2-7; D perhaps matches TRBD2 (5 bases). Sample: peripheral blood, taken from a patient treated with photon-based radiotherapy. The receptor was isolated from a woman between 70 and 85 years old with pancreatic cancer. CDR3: CASGRASYEQYF. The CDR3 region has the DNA TGTGCCTCCGGGCGGGCCTCCTACGAGCAGTACTTC.